The clone carrying this T cell receptor beta chain has a handful of counts. Antigen: not known. Only in-frame clones appear in the TCRdb table, and some are missing; sequencing was by immunoSEQ multiplex PCR. The top ten hold over 9.5% of the sample, which has about 34,000 clones, roughly 80% seen once. This sample is drawn from a study of OX40 agonist ivuxolimab in advanced cancers. The study's findings and limits: Antigen specificity remained undetermined for the expanded peripheral T cells. Clonal expansion by week 6 occurred in CD4+ and CD8+ blood T cells (at 0.1 to 3.0 mg/kg). Averaged across samples, CD8+ T cells carried more expanded clones than CD4+ did.

The input for sequencing was CD4+ or CD8+ T cells sorted from blood, taken in a trial of the OX40 agonist ivuxolimab. The source of this sequence is an adult with an advanced solid tumor such as melanoma, head and neck, liver or kidney cancer.

The CDR3: CAWSDLLPDTEAFF. The CDR3 region has the DNA TGTGCCTGGAGTGACTTACTCCCTGACACTGAAGCTTTCTTT. V and J are TRBV30 and TRBJ1-1; unclear D gene. Germline loops: CDR1 GTSNPN, CDR2 SVGIG (reference sequence). The CDR3 has 14 amino acids. Trimming took 1 base from V and 3 from J, leaving 12 bases between them. The entire variable domain, with the rest obtained from reference TRBV30 and TRBJ1-1, is as follows: SQTIHQWPATLVQPVGSPLSLECTVEGTSNPNLYWYRQAAGRGLQLLFYSVGIGQISSEVPQNLSASRPQDRQFILSSKKLLLSDSGFYLCAWSDLLPDTEAFFGQGTRLTVV.